These T cell receptor beta chains were read from a single sample in a study of early T cells in non-severe SARS-CoV-2 infection. TCRdb re-called the 5' RACE reads with MiXCR, one entry per CDR3 protein. The sample shows around 50,000 distinct CDR3 sequences, roughly 11% of them seen only once. The specimen sequenced was whole blood. The receptors shown here come from an adult who was a healthcare worker with PCR-confirmed SARS-CoV-2 infection or an uninfected control (not recorded which). Both conserved end residues are trimmed from each CDR3. Each record gives: V gene, J gene, CDR3 protein.

>TRBV28|TRBJ2-7
VSTLGTLGYEQY
>TRBV6-5|TRBJ2-3
ASSYAGRTDTQY
>TRBV5-5|TRBJ1-4
ASSHPTGDEKLF
>TRBV30|TRBJ2-2
AWSVGGSVTGELF
>TRBV7-2|TRBJ2-1
ASSSDRGQYNEQF
>TRBV12-3/TRBV12-4|TRBJ2-1
TSSLAGLAGDNEQF
>TRBV20-1|TRBJ2-1
SARDRTGGYGQF
>TRBV29-1|TRBJ2-1
SARGQGYNEQF
>TRBV27|TRBJ2-1
ASSPGGSYNEQF
>TRBV3-1|TRBJ1-1
ASSQVRVTEAF
>TRBV12-2|TRBJ1-4
ASRRNLTGENEKLF
>TRBV5-4|TRBJ1-2
ASSSNQGLYGYT
>TRBV24-1|TRBJ2-2
ATSDGGPNTGELF
>TRBV4-2|TRBJ1-2
ASSQDTPAYGYT
>TRBV4-1|TRBJ2-4
ASSQGLAGPLAKNIQY
>TRBV29-1|TRBJ2-3
SVGADTQY
>TRBV29-1|TRBJ2-3
SVELADTQY
>TRBV7-2|TRBJ1-4
ASSLGDRAHEKLF
>TRBV30|TRBJ1-5
AWSVGGANSNQPQH
>TRBV29-1|TRBJ2-7
SVAPTAAGQY
>TRBV9|TRBJ2-3
ASSVEYTDTQY
>TRBV7-2|TRBJ2-3
ASSSPSSGRLDTQY
>TRBV12-3/TRBV12-4|TRBJ2-5
AACHGVQETQY
>TRBV2|TRBJ2-3
ASSPTHPRWDTQY
>TRBV5-1|TRBJ1-5
ASSLAGGARQPQH
>TRBV5-1|TRBJ2-1
ASTPQGQEGNEQF
>TRBV7-2|TRBJ2-2
ASSLVVSAGELF
>TRBV20-1|TRBJ1-6
SAKQGAHNSPLH
>TRBV7-2|TRBJ2-2
ASSAAVGGIGELF
>TRBV18|TRBJ2-2
ASSPLTGYTGELF
>TRBV5-1|TRBJ2-3
ASSFSNSPLDSPTDTQY
>TRBV6-4|TRBJ1-4
ASSQETNEKLF
>TRBV21-1|TRBJ2-3
ASSRGKRGGTDTQY
>TRBV5-1|TRBJ2-7
ASSYTGDEQY
>TRBV28|TRBJ2-7
ASSSGQGAQQY
>TRBV14|TRBJ2-3
ASSQASGRGSTQY
>TRBV5-1|TRBJ2-1
ASSLAGNPSYNEQF
>TRBV28|TRBJ2-1
ASCQSYNEQF
>TRBV29-1|TRBJ1-1
SVVNWNTEAF
>TRBV6-4|TRBJ2-2
ASSPTGVDTGELF
>TRBV29-1|TRBJ2-3
SVEGLADTDTQY
>TRBV9|TRBJ2-7
ASSSSGTTTYEQH
>TRBV18|TRBJ1-1
ASSPPSVNTEAF
>TRBV20-1|TRBJ2-7
SARDASGSISYEQY